The sequence of this T cell receptor beta chain was determined in a study of early T cells in non-severe SARS-CoV-2 infection. Study in general: Sequenced bulk RNA came from whole blood that was unsorted, and chains were unpaired.

Trimming stripped 8 bases from V and 0 bases from J, with 9 bases between. Germline CDR1 is ENHRY and CDR2 is SYGVKD. CDR3 length equals 13 residues. cDNA molecules, individually, were tagged with unique molecular identifiers. From the 5' RACE reads, TCRdb called clonotypes with MiXCR, one entry per CDR3 protein. This sample has tens of thousands of distinct CDR3 sequences, with approximately 6.7% found just once. General study points: VDJdb matches were skewed toward anti-spike CD8 T cell responses.

Regarding this clonotype: Its target is unknown.

This TCR derives from an adult who was a healthcare worker with PCR-confirmed SARS-CoV-2 infection or an uninfected control (not recorded which). This chain links TRBV10-3 with TRBJ2-3; perhaps TRBD2 as D (5 bases). Sequenced input: whole blood. The CDR3 protein is CAILRGSTDTQYF. The DNA for the CDR3 is TGTGCCATCTTACGAGGGAGCACAGATACGCAGTATTTT.